This note documents a single T cell receptor beta chain sequence. What it recognizes is unknown. This entry comes from a study of cytomegalovirus exposure and HLA in healthy donors. PCR used 60 Vbeta primers and 13 Jbeta primers. TCRdb's copy holds only in-frame clones and misses some; the assay was immunoSEQ multiplex PCR. The data show 60,000 to 85,000 clones, around 79% seen once. Study-level findings and limits: A later analysis reportedly found fewer N-insertions in an Asian-associated ancestry cluster than the roughly 670-donor mean.

The CDR3 has 18 amino acids. In germline, CDR1 is SGHRS, CDR2 YFSETQ. V was clipped by 3 bases and J by 6 bases, with 25 bases between them. The chain has TRBV5-1 and TRBJ2-1; D unresolved. This TCR derives from a middle-aged man in good health and CMV-seronegative. Sequencing used PBMCs. The CDR3 region has the DNA TGCGCCAGCAGCTATCGAAATACGGGTTGGTCAACGCCCAATGAGCAGTTCTTC. Amino acids: CASSYRNTGWSTPNEQFF.